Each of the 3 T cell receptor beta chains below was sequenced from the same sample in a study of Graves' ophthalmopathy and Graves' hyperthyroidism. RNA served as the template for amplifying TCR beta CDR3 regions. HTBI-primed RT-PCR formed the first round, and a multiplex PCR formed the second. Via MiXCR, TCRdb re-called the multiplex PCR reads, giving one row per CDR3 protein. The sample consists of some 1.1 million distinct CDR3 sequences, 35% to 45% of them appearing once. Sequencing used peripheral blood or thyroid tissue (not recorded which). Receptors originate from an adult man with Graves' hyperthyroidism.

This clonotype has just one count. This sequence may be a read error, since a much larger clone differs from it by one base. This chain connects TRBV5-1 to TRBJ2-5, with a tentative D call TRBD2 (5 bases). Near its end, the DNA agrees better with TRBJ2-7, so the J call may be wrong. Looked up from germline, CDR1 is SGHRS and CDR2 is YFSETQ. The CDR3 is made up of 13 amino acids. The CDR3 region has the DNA TGTGCCGGCAGCTTAGCTAGCAACTACGAGCAGTACTTC. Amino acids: CAGSLASNYEQYF.

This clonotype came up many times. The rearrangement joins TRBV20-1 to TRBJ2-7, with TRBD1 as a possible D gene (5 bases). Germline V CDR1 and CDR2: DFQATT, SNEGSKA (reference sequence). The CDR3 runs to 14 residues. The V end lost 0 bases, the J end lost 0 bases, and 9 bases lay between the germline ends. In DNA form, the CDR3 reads TGCAGTGCTAGAGATCAGGGTAGCTCCTACGAGCAGTACTTC. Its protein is CSARDQGSSYEQYF.

The CDR3 here is CASSYEGGSQYF. The CDR3 nucleotides read TGTGCCAGCAGTTACGAGGGGGGATCCCAGTACTTC. The chain has TRBV6-6 and TRBJ2-5; D may correspond to TRBD1 or TRBD2 (6 bases each). Germline-derived CDR1 and CDR2 are MNHNY and SVGAGI (reference sequence). The CDR3 loop spans 12 amino acids. The ends were cut back, 2 bases at V and 9 bases at J, with 10 bases in the middle.